One TCR beta chain is described in this entry. Categorization into cohorts depended on clinical history that participants reported. The record originates from a study of blood T cell repertoires in COVID-19. About the research overall: Sources were T cells, B-cell-depleted T cells, or PBMCs; the material itself was cDNA or gDNA.

The authors' processing: From reference gene primer amplification, estimates of nucleated cell counts were derived. The method was immunoSEQ multiplex PCR; TCRdb's version includes in-frame clones alone and lacks a portion of them. V and J calls and clone size come straight from that table; D and trimming were deduced from the DNA. The data contain about 410,000 clones, 90% of them singletons. There are 15 residues in the CDR3. The J segment lost 5 bases and the V segment lost 0 bases, leaving 4 bases of the junction unmatched. Germline CDR1 SGHRS, CDR2 YFSETQ. Sequencing used PBMCs or T cells enriched from blood (not recorded which). The J gene is TRBJ2-2, the V gene TRBV5-1; 7 bases line up with TRBD2. The origin of this receptor is a man aged 18 to 29 who had recovered from COVID-19. CDR3 region: CASSLVPGGTGELFF. The CDR3 nucleotides read TGCGCCAGCAGCTTGGTGCCCGGGGGGACCGGGGAGCTGTTTTTT.